The rows below give T cell receptor beta chains drawn from one sample of a study of lymphopenia after photon versus proton radiotherapy. Data came from immunoSEQ multiplex PCR; TCRdb stores just in-frame clones and leaves some out. The repertoire holds more than 25,000 clones, with roughly 90% as singletons. Sequencing was performed on peripheral blood, taken from a patient treated with photon-based radiotherapy. All receptors derive from a woman aged 45-65 years with pancreatic cancer. Each CDR3 is given with its conserved first and last residue. The order of the fields is V gene, D gene, J gene, clone size, CDR3 DNA, CDR3 protein. D genes are given only for firm matches. Clone sizes are given selectively: once, few, many, or a class where the clone is expanded.

>TRBV19|TRBD1|TRBJ1-5|.
TGTGCCAGTGGGACAGGGGAAGGATCAGGTCAGCCCCAGCATTTT
CASGTGEGSGQPQHF
>TRBV5-6|.|TRBJ2-7|.
TGTGCCAGCAGCCCGAACATCGGGGCACAGCTCTACGAGCAGTACTTC
CASSPNIGAQLYEQYF
>TRBV7-2|TRBD1|TRBJ1-1|.
TGTGCCAGCAGCTTACACCTTCAGGGGGCGTCTGAAGCTTTCTTT
CASSLHLQGASEAFF
>TRBV27|.|TRBJ1-2|few
TGTGCCAGCAGCCAGGGTGCCGACTATGGCTACACCTTC
CASSQGADYGYTF
>TRBV2|.|TRBJ2-7|.
TGTGCCAGCAGGGACCGTGGGCTAGTGGTTATCGAGCAGTACTTC
CASRDRGLVVIEQYF
>TRBV18|TRBD1|TRBJ2-7|.
TGTGCCAGCTCACCGGGACAGGGCCCCCTCGAGCAGTACTTC
CASSPGQGPLEQYF
>TRBV28|.|TRBJ2-7|.
TGTGCCAGCAGTTTGGGGGCTAGCGGCGGCTACGAGCAGTACTTC
CASSLGASGGYEQYF
>TRBV28|.|TRBJ2-7|.
TGTGCCAGCAGCGGCCCACCCTCCTACGAGCAGTACTTC
CASSGPPSYEQYF
>TRBV9|TRBD2|TRBJ2-3|.
TGTGCCAGCAGCGTAGAGATGGGGGGGGAGGATACGCAGTATTTT
CASSVEMGGEDTQYF
>TRBV7-2|TRBD2|TRBJ2-7|.
TGTGCCAGCAGCCCGGGACTAGCGGGTATCGAGCAGTACTTC
CASSPGLAGIEQYF
>TRBV7-9|.|TRBJ1-1|.
TGTGCCAGCAGCTTACCGAGCACTGAAGCTTTCTTT
CASSLPSTEAFF
>TRBV7-3|.|TRBJ2-5|.
TGTGCCAGCAGCCCCGGGGTGCAAGAGACCCAGTACTTC
CASSPGVQETQYF
>TRBV19|TRBD1|TRBJ1-1|.
TGTGCCAGTCTCCGGGACAGGGAGGGCACTGAAGCTTTCTTT
CASLRDREGTEAFF
>TRBV6-6|TRBD2|TRBJ2-3|.
TGTGCCAGCAGTTCATCTTTAGCGGGAGGGGAGCGTACGCAGTATTTT
CASSSSLAGGERTQYF
>TRBV6-5|TRBD1|TRBJ2-7|once
TGTGCCAGCAGTTATGACAGGGTGTCCGTCGAGCAGTACTTC
CASSYDRVSVEQYF
>TRBV10-3|TRBD1|TRBJ2-7|.
TGTGCCACCAGGACAGGGTCCTACGAGCAGTACTTC
CATRTGSYEQYF
>TRBV15|.|TRBJ2-7|.
TGTGCCTCCGGGACCGAATTAACCTACGAGCAGTACTTC
CASGTELTYEQYF
>TRBV30|TRBD1|TRBJ2-2|.
TGTGCCTGGAGTGAGACAGGGCTCCCCGGGGAGCTGTTTTTT
CAWSETGLPGELFF
>TRBV5-1|.|TRBJ1-4|.
TGCGCCAGCAGCCCCGGGGGATACACTAATGAAAAACTGTTTTTT
CASSPGGYTNEKLFF
>TRBV5-8|.|TRBJ1-4|.
TGTGCCAGCAGCTCAGGGCAGGGTTCGAATGAAAAACTGTTTTTT
CASSSGQGSNEKLFF
>TRBV28|TRBD2|TRBJ2-3|.
TGTGCCAGCAGTTCCTTAGCGGGAGGATTGTCAGATACGCAGTATTTT
CASSSLAGGLSDTQYF
>TRBV7-9|.|TRBJ1-1|.
TGTGCCAGCAGCTTAGCTACAGGGATGGGCACTGAAGCTTTCTTT
CASSLATGMGTEAFF
>TRBV2|TRBD1|TRBJ1-2|.
TGTGCCAGCACCCAGACAGGGGGTGGCAACTATGGCTACACCTTC
CASTQTGGGNYGYTF
>TRBV30|TRBD2|TRBJ2-3|.
TGTGCCTCATTAGCGGGAGGGCTAACAGATACGCAGTATTTT
CASLAGGLTDTQYF
>TRBV28|.|TRBJ2-7|.
TGTGCCAGCAGTTCGTCAGTGAGATACGAGCAGTACTTC
CASSSSVRYEQYF
>TRBV7-9|TRBD1|TRBJ1-2|.
TGTGCCAGCAGCTTTGCCCTGACAGGGAATGGCTACACCTTC
CASSFALTGNGYTF
>TRBV4-1|.|TRBJ2-6|.
TGCGCCAGCAGCCAAGATTGGAGGACGGGCCTACCTGGGGCCAACGTCCTGACTTTC
CASSQDWRTGLPGANVLTF